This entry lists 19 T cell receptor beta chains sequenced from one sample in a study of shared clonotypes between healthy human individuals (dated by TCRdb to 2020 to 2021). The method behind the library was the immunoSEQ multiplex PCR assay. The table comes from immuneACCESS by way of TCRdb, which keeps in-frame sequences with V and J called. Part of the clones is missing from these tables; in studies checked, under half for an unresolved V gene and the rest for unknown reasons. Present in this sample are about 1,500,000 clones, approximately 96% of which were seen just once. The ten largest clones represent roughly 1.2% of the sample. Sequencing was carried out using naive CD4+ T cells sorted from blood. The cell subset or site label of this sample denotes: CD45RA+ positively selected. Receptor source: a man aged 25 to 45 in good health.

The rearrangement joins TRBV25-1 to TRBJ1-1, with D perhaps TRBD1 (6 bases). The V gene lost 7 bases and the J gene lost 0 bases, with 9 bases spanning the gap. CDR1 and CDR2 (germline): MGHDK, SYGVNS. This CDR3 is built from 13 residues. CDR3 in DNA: TGTGCCAGCAAGGGACAATTGAACACTGAAGCTTTCTTT. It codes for CASKGQLNTEAFF.

The chain's CDR3 is CASLKPGLAGVGVGELFF. CDR3 coding DNA: TGTGCCAGCCTCAAACCGGGACTAGCGGGAGTCGGGGTCGGGGAGCTGTTTTTT. The rearrangement uses TRBV7-9 and TRBJ2-2, with 14 nucleotides matching TRBD2. Trimming cost V 8 bases and J 7 bases; bases outside gene matches: 15. CDR3 length: 18 residues. Germline assignment: CDR1 SEHNR and CDR2 FQNEAQ (reference sequence).

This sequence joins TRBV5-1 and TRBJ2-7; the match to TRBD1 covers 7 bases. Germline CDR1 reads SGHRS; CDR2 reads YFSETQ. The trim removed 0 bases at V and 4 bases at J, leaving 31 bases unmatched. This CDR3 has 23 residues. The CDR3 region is CASSLATLTTGTANLPPGYEQYF. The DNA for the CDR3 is TGCGCCAGCAGCTTGGCTACCCTTACAACCGGGACAGCGAATTTACCTCCGGGGTACGAGCAGTACTTC.

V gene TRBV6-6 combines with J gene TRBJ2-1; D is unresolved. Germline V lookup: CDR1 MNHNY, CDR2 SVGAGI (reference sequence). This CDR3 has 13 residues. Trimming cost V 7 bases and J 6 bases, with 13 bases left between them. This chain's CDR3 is CASTPGWRNEQFF. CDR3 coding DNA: TGTGCCAGCACCCCTGGGTGGCGCAATGAGCAGTTCTTC.

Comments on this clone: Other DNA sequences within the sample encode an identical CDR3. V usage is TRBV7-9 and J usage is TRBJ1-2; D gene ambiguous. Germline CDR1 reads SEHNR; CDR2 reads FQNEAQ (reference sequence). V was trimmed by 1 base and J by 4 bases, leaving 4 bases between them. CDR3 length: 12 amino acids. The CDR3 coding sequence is TGTGCCAGCAGCTTAGGATCCTATGGCTACACCTTC. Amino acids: CASSLGSYGYTF.

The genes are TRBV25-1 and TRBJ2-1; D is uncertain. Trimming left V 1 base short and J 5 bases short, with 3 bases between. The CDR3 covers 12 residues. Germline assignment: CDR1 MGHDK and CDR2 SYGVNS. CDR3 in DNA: TGTGCCAGCAGTGAATTTAACAATGAGCAGTTCTTC. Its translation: CASSEFNNEQFF.

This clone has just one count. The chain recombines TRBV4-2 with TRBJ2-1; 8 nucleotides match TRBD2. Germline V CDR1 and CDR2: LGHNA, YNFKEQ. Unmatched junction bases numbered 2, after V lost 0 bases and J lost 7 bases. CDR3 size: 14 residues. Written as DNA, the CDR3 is TGTGCCAGCAGCCAAGAACTAGCGGAGAATGAGCAGTTCTTC. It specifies CASSQELAENEQFF.

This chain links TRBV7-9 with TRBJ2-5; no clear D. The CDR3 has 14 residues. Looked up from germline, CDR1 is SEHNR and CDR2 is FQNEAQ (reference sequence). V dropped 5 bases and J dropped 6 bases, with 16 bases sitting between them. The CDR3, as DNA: TGTGCCAGCAGCCGAGGTACCGATGGGAAGACCCAGTACTTC. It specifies CASSRGTDGKTQYF. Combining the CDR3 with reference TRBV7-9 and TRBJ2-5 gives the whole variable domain DTGVSQNPRHKITKRGQNVTFRCDPISEHNRLYWYRQTLGQGPEFLTYFQNEAQLEKSRLLSDRFSAERPKGSFSTLEIQRTEQGDSAMYLCASSRGTDGKTQYFGPGTRLLVL.

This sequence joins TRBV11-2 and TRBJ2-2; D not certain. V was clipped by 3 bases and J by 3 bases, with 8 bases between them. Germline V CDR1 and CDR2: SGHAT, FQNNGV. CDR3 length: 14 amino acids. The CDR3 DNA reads TGTGCCAGCAGCTTTCAGGTGTACACCGGGGAGCTGTTTTTT. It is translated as CASSFQVYTGELFF.

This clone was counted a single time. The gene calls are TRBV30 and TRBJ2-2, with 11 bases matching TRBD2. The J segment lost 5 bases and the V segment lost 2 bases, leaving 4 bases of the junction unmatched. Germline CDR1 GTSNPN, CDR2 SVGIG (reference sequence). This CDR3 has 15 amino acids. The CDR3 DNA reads TGTGCCTGGAGTATATCTAGCGGGGGGACCGGGGAGCTGTTTTTT. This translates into CAWSISSGGTGELFF. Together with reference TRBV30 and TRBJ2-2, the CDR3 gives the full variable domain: SQTIHQWPATLVQPVGSPLSLECTVEGTSNPNLYWYRQAAGRGLQLLFYSVGIGQISSEVPQNLSASRPQDRQFILSSKKLLLSDSGFYLCAWSISSGGTGELFFGEGSRLTVL.

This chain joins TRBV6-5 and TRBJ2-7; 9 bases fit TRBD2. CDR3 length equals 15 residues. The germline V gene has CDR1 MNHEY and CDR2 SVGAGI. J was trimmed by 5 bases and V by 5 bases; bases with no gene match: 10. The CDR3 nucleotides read TGTGCCAGCAGTGCTACGAGCGGGAGGTTCGACGAGCAGTACTTC. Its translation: CASSATSGRFDEQYF.

The CDR3 coding sequence is TGTGCCAGCAGCTTATACCCACTAGCGGAGTGGCAAGAGACCCAGTACTTC. Translated, it gives CASSLYPLAEWQETQYF. This rearrangement joins TRBV7-9 to TRBJ2-5; 8 nucleotides line up with TRBD2. Germline V gene lookup returns CDR1 SEHNR and CDR2 FQNEAQ (reference sequence). The junction had 10 bases not matched to a gene; V was cut back by 2 bases and J by 2 bases. The CDR3 is 17 amino acids. Full variable domain (rest looked up from reference TRBV7-9 and TRBJ2-5): DTGVSQNPRHKITKRGQNVTFRCDPISEHNRLYWYRQTLGQGPEFLTYFQNEAQLEKSRLLSDRFSAERPKGSFSTLEIQRTEQGDSAMYLCASSLYPLAEWQETQYFGPGTRLLVL.

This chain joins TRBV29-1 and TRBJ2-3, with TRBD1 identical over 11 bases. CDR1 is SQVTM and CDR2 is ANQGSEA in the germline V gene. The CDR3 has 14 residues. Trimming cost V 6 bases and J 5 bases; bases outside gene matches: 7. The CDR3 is CSVGTGGVVDTQYF. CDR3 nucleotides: TGCAGCGTCGGGACAGGGGGAGTGGTAGATACGCAGTATTTT.

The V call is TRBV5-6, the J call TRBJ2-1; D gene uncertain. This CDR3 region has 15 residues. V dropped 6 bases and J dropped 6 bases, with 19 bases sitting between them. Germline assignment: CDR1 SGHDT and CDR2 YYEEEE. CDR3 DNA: TGTGCCAGCACCCCTAGAATGGCCAGGAGCAATGAGCAGTTCTTC. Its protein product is CASTPRMARSNEQFF. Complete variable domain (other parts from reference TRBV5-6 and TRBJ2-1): DAGVTQSPTHLIKTRGQQVTLRCSPKSGHDTVSWYQQALGQGPQFIFQYYEEEERQRGNFPDRFSGHQFPNYSSELNVNALLLGDSALYLCASTPRMARSNEQFFGPGTRLTVL.

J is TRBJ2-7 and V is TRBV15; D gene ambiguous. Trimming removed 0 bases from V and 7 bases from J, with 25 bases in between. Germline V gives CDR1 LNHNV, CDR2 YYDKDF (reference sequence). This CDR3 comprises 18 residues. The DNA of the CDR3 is TGTGCCACCAGCAGAGATCCGCCCCGCCTGCAATTATTGAAAGAGCAGTACTTC. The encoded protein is CATSRDPPRLQLLKEQYF.

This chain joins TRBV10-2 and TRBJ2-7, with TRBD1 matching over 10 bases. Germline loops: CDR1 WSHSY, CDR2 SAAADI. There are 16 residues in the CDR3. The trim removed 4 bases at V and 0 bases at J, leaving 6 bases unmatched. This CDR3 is CASSGLGQGSSYEQYF. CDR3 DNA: TGCGCCAGCAGTGGGTTGGGACAGGGGAGCTCCTACGAGCAGTACTTC.

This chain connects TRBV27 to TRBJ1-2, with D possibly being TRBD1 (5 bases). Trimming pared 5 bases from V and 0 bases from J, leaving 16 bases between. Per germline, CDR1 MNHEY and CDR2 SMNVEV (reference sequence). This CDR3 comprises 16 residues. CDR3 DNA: TGTGCCAGCAGTCCAGGGCCTCTTCGGGCTAACTATGGCTACACCTTC. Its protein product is CASSPGPLRANYGYTF.

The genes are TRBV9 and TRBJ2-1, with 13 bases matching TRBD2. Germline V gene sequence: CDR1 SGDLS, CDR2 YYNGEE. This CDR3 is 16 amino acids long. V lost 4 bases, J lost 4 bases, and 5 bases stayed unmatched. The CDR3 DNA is TGTGCCAGCAGCCCAGTGGGACTAGCGGGATACAATGAGCAGTTCTTC. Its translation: CASSPVGLAGYNEQFF.

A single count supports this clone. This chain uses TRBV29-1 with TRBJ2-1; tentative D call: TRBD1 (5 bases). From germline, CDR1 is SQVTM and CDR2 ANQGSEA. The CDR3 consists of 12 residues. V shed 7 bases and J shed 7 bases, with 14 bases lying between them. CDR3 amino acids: CSATDQGNEQFF. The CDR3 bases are TGCAGCGCTACCGATCAGGGAAATGAGCAGTTCTTC.